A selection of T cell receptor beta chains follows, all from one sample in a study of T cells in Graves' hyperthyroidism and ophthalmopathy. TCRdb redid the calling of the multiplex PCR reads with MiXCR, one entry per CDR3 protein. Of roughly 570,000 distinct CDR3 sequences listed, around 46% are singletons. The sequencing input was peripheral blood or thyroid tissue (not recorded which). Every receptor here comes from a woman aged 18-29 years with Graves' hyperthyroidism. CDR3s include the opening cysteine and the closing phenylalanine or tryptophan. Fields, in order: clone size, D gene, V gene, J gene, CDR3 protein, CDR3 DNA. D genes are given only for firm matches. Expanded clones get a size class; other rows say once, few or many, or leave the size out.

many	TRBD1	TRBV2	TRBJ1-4	CASRKQGSTNEKLFF	TGTGCCAGCAGAAAACAGGGGTCGACTAATGAAAAACTGTTTTTT
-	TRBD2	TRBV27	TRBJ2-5	CASSRLAGAGGGQETQYF	TGTGCCAGCAGTCGGCTAGCGGGAGCGGGTGGGGGTCAAGAGACCCAGTACTTC
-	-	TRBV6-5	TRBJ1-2	CASTYRGAAGNTF	TGTGCCAGCACGTACCGGGGGGCTGCTGGAAACACCTTC
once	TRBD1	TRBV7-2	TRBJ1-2	CASSDGTGTLGYTF	TGTGCCAGCAGCGACGGGACAGGGACATTAGGCTACACCTTC
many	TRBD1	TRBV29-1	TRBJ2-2	CSVEQGAGGELFF	TGCAGCGTTGAACAGGGGGCCGGCGGGGAGCTGTTTTTT
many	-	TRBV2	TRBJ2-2	CASTRELVGELFF	TGTGCCAGCACCCGGGAGTTAGTCGGGGAGCTGTTTTTT
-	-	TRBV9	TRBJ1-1	CAGSAVPGPYSEAFF	TGTGCCGGCAGCGCAGTACCGGGACCCTACTCTGAAGCTTTCTTT
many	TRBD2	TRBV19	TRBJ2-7	CASSLVAGGPWNEQYF	TGTGCCAGTAGTTTAGTAGCGGGAGGGCCTTGGAACGAGCAGTACTTC
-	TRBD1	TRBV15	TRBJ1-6	CATSTRQGDNSPLHF	TGTGCCACCAGCACCCGACAGGGGGATAATTCACCCCTCCACTTT
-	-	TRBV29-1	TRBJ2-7	CSVEVSRGGHSYEQYF	TGCAGCGTTGAAGTGTCTAGGGGGGGCCACTCCTACGAGCAGTACTTC
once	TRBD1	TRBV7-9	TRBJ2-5	CASSFTGGQETQYF	TGTGCCAGCAGCTTTACAGGGGGGCAAGAGACCCAGTACTTC